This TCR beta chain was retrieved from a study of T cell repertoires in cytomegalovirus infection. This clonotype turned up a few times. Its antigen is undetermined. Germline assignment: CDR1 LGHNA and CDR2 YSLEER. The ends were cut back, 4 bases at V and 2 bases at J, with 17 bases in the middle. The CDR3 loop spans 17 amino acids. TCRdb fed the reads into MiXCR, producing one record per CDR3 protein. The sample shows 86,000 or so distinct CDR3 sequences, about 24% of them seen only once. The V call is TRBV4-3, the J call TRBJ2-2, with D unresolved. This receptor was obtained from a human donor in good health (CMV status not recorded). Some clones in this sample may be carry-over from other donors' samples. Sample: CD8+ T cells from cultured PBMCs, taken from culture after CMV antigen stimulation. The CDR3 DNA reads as TGCGCCAGCAGCCCTATAGTGGGCGAGACTAACACCGGGGAGCTGTTTTTT. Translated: CASSPIVGETNTGELFF.